This TCR beta chain was retrieved from a study of T cells in Graves' hyperthyroidism and ophthalmopathy. Overall study results and limits: Through a model of 13 V-J features, ophthalmopathy was separated from stable hyperthyroidism.

In its sample, this clonotype was seen a few times. What it binds is not known. Regions amplified from RNA transcripts were the TCR beta CDR3 regions. A set of HTBI primers served as the primers for a first-round RT-PCR of the TCR CDR3. Each CDR3 protein is one row after TCRdb ran MiXCR on the multiplex PCR reads. This sample has about 620,000 distinct CDR3 sequences, with 15% to 20% found just once. The CDR3 spans 18 residues. V gave up 8 bases and J gave up 0 bases, with 22 bases separating them. The germline CDR1 and CDR2 sequences are SEHNR and FQNEAQ (reference sequence). Stable Graves' hyperthyroidism denoted no ophthalmopathy progression over 18 months.

The sample taken for sequencing was blood. The chain is built from TRBV7-9 and TRBJ1-4; a possible D gene is TRBD1 (5 bases). The TCR was taken from a woman aged 25 to 39 with Graves' hyperthyroidism. The CDR3 DNA reads as TGTGCCAGCGCACCACACCAGGGCCTCGGTACAACTAATGAAAAACTGTTTTTT. It is translated as CASAPHQGLGTTNEKLFF.